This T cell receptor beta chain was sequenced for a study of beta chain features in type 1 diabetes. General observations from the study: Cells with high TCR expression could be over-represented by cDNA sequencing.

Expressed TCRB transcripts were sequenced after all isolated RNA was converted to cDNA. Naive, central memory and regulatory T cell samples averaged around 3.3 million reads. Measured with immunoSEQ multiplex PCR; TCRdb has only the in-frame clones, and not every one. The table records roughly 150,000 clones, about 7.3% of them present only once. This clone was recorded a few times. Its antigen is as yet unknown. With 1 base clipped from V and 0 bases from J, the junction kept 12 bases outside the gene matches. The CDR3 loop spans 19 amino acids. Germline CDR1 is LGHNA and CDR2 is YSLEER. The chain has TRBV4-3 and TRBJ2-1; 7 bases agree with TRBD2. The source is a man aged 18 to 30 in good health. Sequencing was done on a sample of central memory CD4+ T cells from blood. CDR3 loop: CASSQVPAGLPRSYNEQFF. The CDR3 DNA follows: TGCGCCAGCAGCCAAGTCCCGGCGGGACTACCTCGCTCCTACAATGAGCAGTTCTTC.